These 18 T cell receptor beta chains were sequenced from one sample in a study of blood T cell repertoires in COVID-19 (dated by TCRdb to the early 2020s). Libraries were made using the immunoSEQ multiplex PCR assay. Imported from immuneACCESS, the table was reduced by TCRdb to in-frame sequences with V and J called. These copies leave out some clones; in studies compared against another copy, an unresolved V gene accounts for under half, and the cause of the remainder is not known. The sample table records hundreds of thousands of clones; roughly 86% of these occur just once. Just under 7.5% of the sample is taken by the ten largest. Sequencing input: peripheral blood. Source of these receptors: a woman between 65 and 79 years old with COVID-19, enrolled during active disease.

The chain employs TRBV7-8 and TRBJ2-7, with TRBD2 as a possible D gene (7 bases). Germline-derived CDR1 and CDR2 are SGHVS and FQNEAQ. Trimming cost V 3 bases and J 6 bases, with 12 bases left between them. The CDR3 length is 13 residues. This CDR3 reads CASSFSGGSEQYF. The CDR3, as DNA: TGTGCCAGCAGCTTTTCGGGGGGCTCCGAGCAGTACTTC.

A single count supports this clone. The CDR3 DNA reads as TGTGCCAGCAGCGTAGCACCTACTGGAAACACCATATATTTT. Translating gives CASSVAPTGNTIYF. The chain recombines TRBV9 with TRBJ1-3, with D unclear. V shed 0 bases and J shed 2 bases, with 6 bases lying between them. CDR1 is SGDLS, CDR2 YYNGEE, per germline. There are 14 residues in the CDR3. The variable domain in full, with the rest retrieved from reference TRBV9 and TRBJ1-3, is DSGVTQTPKHLITATGQRVTLRCSPRSGDLSVYWYQQSLDQGLQFLIQYYNGEERAKGNILERFSAQQFPDLHSELNLSSLELGDSALYFCASSVAPTGNTIYFGEGSWLTVV.

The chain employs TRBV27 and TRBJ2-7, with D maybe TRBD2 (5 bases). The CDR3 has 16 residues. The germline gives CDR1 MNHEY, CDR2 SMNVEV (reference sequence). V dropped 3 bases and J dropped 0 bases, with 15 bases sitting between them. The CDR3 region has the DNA TGTGCCAGCAGTTTGCTAGCTTTAAATCCCTCCTACGAGCAGTACTTC. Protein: CASSLLALNPSYEQYF.

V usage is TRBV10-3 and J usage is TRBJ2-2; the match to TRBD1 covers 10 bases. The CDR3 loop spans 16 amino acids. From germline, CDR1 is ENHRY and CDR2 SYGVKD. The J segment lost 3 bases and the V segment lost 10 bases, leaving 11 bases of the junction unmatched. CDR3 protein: CASLPGQGLHTGELFF. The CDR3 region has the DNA TGTGCCAGCTTACCGGGACAGGGGCTTCACACCGGGGAGCTGTTTTTT.

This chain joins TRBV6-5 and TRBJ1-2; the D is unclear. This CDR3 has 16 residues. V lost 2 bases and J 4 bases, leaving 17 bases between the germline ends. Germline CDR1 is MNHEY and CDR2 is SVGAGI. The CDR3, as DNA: TGTGCCAGCAGTTACATCGCAGGCGACCAATTCTATGGCTACACCTTC. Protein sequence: CASSYIAGDQFYGYTF.

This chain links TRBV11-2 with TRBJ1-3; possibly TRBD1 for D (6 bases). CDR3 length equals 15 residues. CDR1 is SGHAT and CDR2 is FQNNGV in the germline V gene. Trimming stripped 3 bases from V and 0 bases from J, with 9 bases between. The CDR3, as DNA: TGTGCCAGCAGCTTCCAGGGGCTCTCTGGAAACACCATATATTTT. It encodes CASSFQGLSGNTIYF.

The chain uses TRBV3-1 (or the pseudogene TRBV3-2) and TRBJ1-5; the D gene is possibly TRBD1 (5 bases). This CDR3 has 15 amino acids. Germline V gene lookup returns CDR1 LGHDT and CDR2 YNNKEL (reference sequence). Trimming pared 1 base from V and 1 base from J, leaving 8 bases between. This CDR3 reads CASSQVQGSNQPQHF. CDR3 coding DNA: TGTGCCAGCAGCCAAGTCCAGGGAAGCAATCAGCCCCAGCATTTT.

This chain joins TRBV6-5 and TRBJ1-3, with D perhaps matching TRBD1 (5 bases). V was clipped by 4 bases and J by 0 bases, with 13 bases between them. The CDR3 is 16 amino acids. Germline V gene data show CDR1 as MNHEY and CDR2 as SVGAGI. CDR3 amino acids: CASSSLGGSSGNTIYF. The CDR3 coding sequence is TGTGCCAGCAGTTCCCTCGGGGGGAGCTCTGGAAACACCATATATTTT.

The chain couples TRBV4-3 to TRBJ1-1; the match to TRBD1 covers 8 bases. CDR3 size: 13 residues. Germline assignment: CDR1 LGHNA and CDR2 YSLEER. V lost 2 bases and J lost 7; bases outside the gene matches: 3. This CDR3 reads CASSQTGQGEAFF. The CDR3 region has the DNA TGCGCCAGCAGCCAAACCGGACAGGGTGAAGCTTTCTTT.

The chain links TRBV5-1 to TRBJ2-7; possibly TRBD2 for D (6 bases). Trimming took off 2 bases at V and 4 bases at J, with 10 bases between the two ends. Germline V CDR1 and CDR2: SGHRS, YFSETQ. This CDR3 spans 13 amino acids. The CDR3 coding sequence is TGCGCCAGCAGCTTCGGGGGAAGGTACGAGCAGTACTTC. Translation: CASSFGGRYEQYF.

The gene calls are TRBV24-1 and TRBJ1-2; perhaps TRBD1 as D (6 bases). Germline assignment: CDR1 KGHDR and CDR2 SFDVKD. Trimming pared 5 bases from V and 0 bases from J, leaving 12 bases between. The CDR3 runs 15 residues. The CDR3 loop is CATSAGDKSNYGYTF. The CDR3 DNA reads TGTGCCACCAGTGCCGGGGACAAATCTAACTATGGCTACACCTTC.

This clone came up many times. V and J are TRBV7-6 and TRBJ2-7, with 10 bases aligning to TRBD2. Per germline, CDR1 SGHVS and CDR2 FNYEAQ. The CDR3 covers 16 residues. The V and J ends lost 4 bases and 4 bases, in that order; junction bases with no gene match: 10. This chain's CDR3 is CASSSSWSGGAYEQYF. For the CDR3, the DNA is TGTGCCAGCAGCTCATCATGGAGCGGGGGGGCATACGAGCAGTACTTC. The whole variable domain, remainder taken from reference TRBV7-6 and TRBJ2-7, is GAGVSQSPRYKVTKRGQDVALRCDPISGHVSLYWYRQALGQGPEFLTYFNYEAQQDKSGLPNDRFSAERPEGSISTLTIQRTEQRDSAMYRCASSSSWSGGAYEQYFGPGTRLTVT.

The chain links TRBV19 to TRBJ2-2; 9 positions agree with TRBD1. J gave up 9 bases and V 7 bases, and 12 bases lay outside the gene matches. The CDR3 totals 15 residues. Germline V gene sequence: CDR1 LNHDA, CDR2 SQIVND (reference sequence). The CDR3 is CASKADRGPRRELFF. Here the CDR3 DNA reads TGTGCCAGTAAGGCGGACAGGGGTCCTCGGCGGGAGCTGTTTTTT.

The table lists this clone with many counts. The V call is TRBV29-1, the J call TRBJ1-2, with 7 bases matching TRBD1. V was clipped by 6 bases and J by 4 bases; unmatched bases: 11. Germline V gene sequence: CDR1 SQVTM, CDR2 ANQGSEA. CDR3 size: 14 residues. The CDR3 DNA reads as TGCAGCGTCCCCCTTCGACAGGGCCCCTATGGCTACACCTTC. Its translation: CSVPLRQGPYGYTF.

The CDR3 reads CASSLEGGVGEAFF. For the CDR3, the DNA is TGCGCCAGCAGCTTGGAAGGGGGCGTGGGTGAAGCTTTCTTT. The genes are TRBV5-1 and TRBJ1-1; 7 bases align to TRBD1. With V trimmed by 0 bases and J by 7 bases, 6 bases remained unmatched. The germline CDR1 and CDR2 sequences are SGHRS and YFSETQ. The CDR3 has 14 amino acids. The whole variable domain, filled in from reference TRBV5-1 and TRBJ1-1, reads KAGVTQTPRYLIKTRGQQVTLSCSPISGHRSVSWYQQTPGQGLQFLFEYFSETQRNKGNFPGRFSGRQFSNSRSEMNVSTLELGDSALYLCASSLEGGVGEAFFGQGTRLTVV.

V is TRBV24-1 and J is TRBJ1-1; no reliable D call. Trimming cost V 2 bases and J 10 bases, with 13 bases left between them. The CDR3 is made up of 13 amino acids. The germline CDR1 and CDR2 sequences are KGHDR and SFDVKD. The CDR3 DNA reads TGTGCCACCAGTGATTCGGGGAATTTTGGAGCTTTCTTT. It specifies CATSDSGNFGAFF.

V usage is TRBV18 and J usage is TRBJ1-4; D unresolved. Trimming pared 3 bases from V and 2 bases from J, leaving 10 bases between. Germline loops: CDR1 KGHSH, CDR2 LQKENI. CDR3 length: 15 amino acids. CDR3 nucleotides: TGTGCCAGCTCACCTCTGACGGGGACTAATGAAAAACTGTTTTTT. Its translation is CASSPLTGTNEKLFF. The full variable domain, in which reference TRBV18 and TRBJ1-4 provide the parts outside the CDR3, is NAGVMQNPRHLVRRRGQEARLRCSPMKGHSHVYWYRQLPEEGLKFMVYLQKENIIDESGMPKERFSAEFPKEGPSILRIQQVVRGDSAAYFCASSPLTGTNEKLFFGSGTQLSVL.

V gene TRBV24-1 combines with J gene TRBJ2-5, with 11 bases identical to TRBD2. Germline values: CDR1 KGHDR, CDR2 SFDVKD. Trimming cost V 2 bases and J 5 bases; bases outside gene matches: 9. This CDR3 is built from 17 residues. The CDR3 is CATSDSASGGPPETQYF. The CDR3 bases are TGTGCCACCAGTGATTCCGCTAGCGGGGGGCCACCGGAGACCCAGTACTTC.